This T cell receptor beta chain was retrieved from a study of beta chain features in type 1 diabetes. Reverse transcribing all isolated RNA meant expressed TCRB transcripts were sequenced. Libraries were prepared by immunoSEQ multiplex PCR; TCRdb keeps only in-frame clonotypes and omits some of them. The table includes hundreds of thousands of clones, around an eighth detected once. CDR1 is GTSNPN, CDR2 SVGIG, per germline (reference sequence). Trimming stripped 1 base from V and 7 bases from J, with 23 bases between. The CDR3 contains 17 residues. Study-wide points: Moderate but significant shortening of TCRB CDR3s was recorded in all four CD4+ subsets from Type 1 diabetes patients. PCR could preferentially amplify shorter templates, alike in patients and controls. The question left open here concerned HLA type influencing TCRB rearrangement.

This clone was counted between two and nine times. Its specificity is unknown. The J gene is TRBJ2-1, the V gene TRBV30, with D possibly being TRBD1 (6 bases). Specimen: naive CD4+ T cells from blood. The sequence was obtained from a young man with type 1 diabetes. The CDR3 DNA reads TGTGCCTGGAGTGGCCCAAACAGGGATGGGGGATATAATGAGCAGTTCTTC. Translation: CAWSGPNRDGGYNEQFF.